Listed here is a single T cell receptor beta chain. Its target is not known. Germline and junction disagree at one end, which may indicate a read error. CDR3 size: 15 residues. CDR1 and CDR2 from the germline V gene are MNHEY and SVGAGI. Three rounds of nested PCR, following a modified ARM-PCR protocol, produced the TCRbeta library. One entry per CDR3 protein, called by TCRdb with MiXCR from the multiplex PCR reads. The sample records under 140,000 distinct CDR3 sequences, approximately 84% being singletons. RNA was extracted from bulk tissue without any cell sorting. The sample belongs to a study of tumor and adjacent non-tumor tissue in lung cancer. Study outcomes and limitations: TCR diversity was significantly greater in tumor than normal lung tissue. Shorter survival was associated with higher TCR diversity in tumors. Tumor repertoires had a smaller top 100 clone share than normal lung.

This clonotype was sampled from a man between 70 and 80 years old with non-small cell lung cancer. The rearrangement links TRBV6-5 to TRBJ1-2, with 7 bases fitting TRBD1. The sequenced sample consisted of lung tumor tissue. CDR3 nucleotide sequence: TGTGTCAGCAGTTACTCGCCAGGGGGTCACGATGGCTACGCCTTC. The encoded protein is CVSSYSPGGHDGYAF.